Listed here are 14 T cell receptor beta chains from one sample, sequenced in a study of CD8 T cells in Susac syndrome. The authors reverse transcribed roughly 0.5 to 1 ug RNA with random hexamers. MiXCR, applied by TCRdb to the immunoSEQ multiplex PCR reads, yields one record per CDR3 protein. The sample contains 240,000 or so distinct CDR3 sequences, around 96% of which appear only once. The material sequenced was CD4+ T cells from PBMCs. These receptors originate from a human donor with Susac syndrome.

The chain carries TRBV29-1 and TRBJ2-3; tentatively, D is TRBD1 (7 bases). Germline V CDR1 and CDR2: SQVTM, ANQGSEA. V was clipped by 7 bases and J by 6 bases, with 23 bases between them. The CDR3 spans 15 residues. CDR3 loop: CSATAGTEFADTQYF. As DNA, the CDR3 is TGCAGCGCAACTGCGGGGACAGAATTTGCGGATACGCAGTATTTT.

The chain couples TRBV30 to TRBJ2-2, with unresolved D. Trimming took 0 bases from V and 5 from J, leaving 13 bases between them. This CDR3 has 15 amino acids. Germline CDR1 reads GTSNPN; CDR2 reads SVGIG (reference sequence). As DNA, the CDR3 is TGTGCCTGGAGTGTTAGGAACAGTTGGACCGGGGAGCTGTTTTTT. This encodes CAWSVRNSWTGELFF.

V gene TRBV20-1 combines with J gene TRBJ2-5; perhaps TRBD2 as D (5 bases). V lost 5 bases, J lost 5 bases, and 9 bases lay in between. The CDR3 is 11 residues long. Germline CDR1 reads DFQATT; CDR2 reads SNEGSKA (reference sequence). The CDR3 sequence: CSAGRGETQYF. CDR3 bases: TGCAGTGCTGGGCGAGGGGAGACCCAGTACTTC.

The CDR3 region has the DNA TGCGCCAGCAGCTTGGATCGAGCGGGAGTACCCAAAAACATTCAGTACTTC. The encoded protein is CASSLDRAGVPKNIQYF. The chain couples TRBV5-1 to TRBJ2-4; 8 bases fit TRBD2. This CDR3 contains 17 residues. Unmatched junction bases numbered 7, after V lost 0 bases and J lost 2 bases. The V gene's germline CDR1 is SGHRS and CDR2 YFSETQ.

CDR3 DNA sequence: TGTGCCAGCAGCGTCCCAGCGTCCGGGGAGCTGTTTTTT. Its protein is CASSVPASGELFF. This chain links TRBV28 with TRBJ2-2; unclear D gene. Looked up from germline, CDR1 is MDHEN and CDR2 is SYDVKM. This CDR3 region has 13 residues. V gave up 6 bases and J gave up 6 bases, with 11 bases separating them.

The chain is built from TRBV29-1 and TRBJ2-3; 10 nucleotides agree with TRBD2. This CDR3 region has 15 residues. The germline V gene encodes CDR1 SQVTM and CDR2 ANQGSEA. V shed 5 bases, J shed 7 bases, and the junction held 12 bases outside the gene matches. The CDR3 is CSVTGASGRGNTQYF. CDR3 nucleotide sequence: TGCAGCGTTACTGGGGCTAGCGGGAGAGGGAATACGCAGTATTTT.

CDR3 sequence reads: CAWSTRDGGPTDTQYF. In DNA form, the CDR3 reads TGTGCCTGGAGTACACGTGACGGAGGACCTACAGATACGCAGTATTTT. The chain links TRBV30 to TRBJ2-3, with D maybe TRBD2 (5 bases). This CDR3 spans 16 amino acids. V gave up 2 bases and J gave up 3 bases, with 18 bases separating them. In germline, CDR1 is GTSNPN, CDR2 SVGIG (reference sequence).

The chain employs TRBV7-3 and TRBJ2-3, with D possibly matching TRBD1 (6 bases). Trimming took off 5 bases at V and 4 bases at J, with 10 bases between the two ends. Germline loops: CDR1 SGHTA, CDR2 FQGTGA. CDR3 size: 13 residues. CDR3 sequence reads: CASSQQGSDTQYF. In DNA form, the CDR3 reads TGTGCCAGCAGCCAACAGGGTTCAGATACGCAGTATTTT.

This chain uses TRBV12-3 or TRBV12-4 with TRBJ1-1, with unresolved D. This CDR3 region has 13 residues. V lost 2 bases, J lost 6 bases, and 10 bases lay in between. DNA for the CDR3: TGTGCCAGCAGTTTATGGGGTAGCCCTGAAGCTTTCTTT. Translated, it gives CASSLWGSPEAFF.

The chain has TRBV28 and TRBJ2-6, with 9 nucleotides matching TRBD1. CDR1 MDHEN and CDR2 SYDVKM come from the germline V gene. V was clipped by 6 bases and J by 0 bases; unmatched bases: 6. CDR3 size: 17 residues. CDR3 sequence reads: CASRVDRGISGANVLTF. In DNA, the CDR3 is TGTGCCAGCAGAGTGGACAGGGGCATCTCTGGGGCCAACGTCCTGACTTTC.

The CDR3 sequence: CASSQDLVQYF. CDR3 sequence (DNA): TGTGCCAGCAGCCAAGATTTGGTGCAGTACTTC. The rearrangement uses TRBV4-2 and TRBJ2-7, with unresolved D. Trimming pared 0 bases from V and 9 bases from J, leaving 6 bases between. The length of the CDR3 is 11 residues. The germline V gene encodes CDR1 LGHNA and CDR2 YNFKEQ.

The chain uses TRBV28 and TRBJ2-2, with 12 nucleotides matching TRBD2. The CDR3 contains 14 residues. The germline gives CDR1 MDHEN, CDR2 SYDVKM. The CDR3 DNA follows: TGTGCTTGTCGATCTAGCGGGAGGGCCGGGGAGCTGTTTTTT. This sequence encodes CACRSSGRAGELFF.

The chain employs TRBV4-1 and TRBJ2-3, with TRBD2 identical over 10 bases. The CDR3 is made up of 15 amino acids. With V trimmed by 3 bases and J by 6 bases, 6 bases remained unmatched. The germline V gene has CDR1 MGHRA and CDR2 YSYEKL. CDR3: CASSHAGLAPDTQYF. The CDR3 bases are TGCGCCAGCAGCCACGCGGGACTAGCGCCCGATACGCAGTATTTT.

The chain employs TRBV4-1 and TRBJ2-7; 8 bases fit TRBD1. Germline-derived CDR1 and CDR2 are MGHRA and YSYEKL. The CDR3 loop spans 17 amino acids. Unmatched junction bases numbered 16, after V lost 0 bases and J lost 9 bases. CDR3: CASSQDTLSTGALAQYF. CDR3 coding DNA: TGCGCCAGCAGCCAAGATACTTTATCGACAGGGGCGTTGGCGCAGTACTTC.